Following are 18 T cell receptor beta chains from one sample sequenced in a study of blood T cells in healthy people across ages. For the second PCR, which ran for about 7 to 11 cycles, a sample-barcoded 5' primer and a J-beta primer mix were used. A single record per CDR3 protein comes from TCRdb applying MiXCR to the 5' RACE reads. The sample lists hundreds of thousands of distinct CDR3 sequences, around 62% seen once, with about 30% in the top ten. Sequenced input: blood. The receptors originated from a man younger than 45 in good health.

This clonotype turned up a few times. The chain couples TRBV27 to TRBJ2-7; TRBD1 is a possible D gene (5 bases). Germline CDR1 and CDR2: MNHEY and SMNVEV (reference sequence). Deletions cut 3 bases from V and 6 bases from J, with 12 bases between. The CDR3 spans 13 residues. CDR3 loop: CASSFGRVGEQYF. In DNA form, the CDR3 reads TGTGCCAGCAGTTTCGGCAGGGTGGGCGAGCAGTACTTC.

The table lists this clonotype with many counts. The junction shows a germline mismatch at one end, possibly a read error. V and J are TRBV12-3 or TRBV12-4 and TRBJ2-1; D not resolved. The CDR3 has 13 residues. The CDR3 nucleotides read TGTGCCAGCAGCTTAGGCACTTACAATGAGCAGTTCTTC. It translates to CASSLGTYNEQFF.

The chain combines TRBV5-1 with TRBJ2-1, with 8 bases that match TRBD2. Germline V gives CDR1 SGHRS, CDR2 YFSETQ. V lost 2 bases to trimming and J lost 5 bases; unmatched junction nucleotides: 9. The CDR3 extends over 16 amino acids. CDR3 sequence (DNA): TGCGCCAGCAGCTTCAATGTACGGGGGGGTGACAATGAGCAGTTCTTC. As protein: CASSFNVRGGDNEQFF.

This rearrangement joins TRBV29-1 to TRBJ2-5, with 11 bases lining up with TRBD2. After removal of 6 bases from V and 9 bases from J, the junction contained 9 bases not matched to a gene. The CDR3 consists of 13 residues. The germline CDR1 and CDR2 sequences are SQVTM and ANQGSEA. This chain's CDR3 is CSVGTSGLGAQYF. As DNA, the CDR3 is TGCAGCGTGGGGACTAGCGGACTAGGGGCCCAGTACTTC.

The rearrangement joins TRBV7-2 to TRBJ2-5; D unresolved. Germline V gene data show CDR1 as SGHTA and CDR2 as FQGNSA. The V gene lost 4 bases and the J gene lost 4 bases, with 10 bases spanning the gap. The CDR3 is 13 amino acids. This CDR3 reads CASSSLGIETQYF. The CDR3 nucleotides are TGTGCCAGCAGCTCGCTAGGGATAGAGACCCAGTACTTC.

This clonotype was seen more than once but under ten times. The CDR3 sequence is CASSYQGNSYEQYF. The CDR3 nucleotides are TGTGCCAGCAGTTACCAGGGCAACTCCTACGAGCAGTACTTC. This chain connects TRBV6-5 to TRBJ2-7, with D maybe TRBD1 (5 bases). V was shortened by 2 bases and J by 0 bases, with 8 bases between the two germline ends. CDR1 is MNHEY and CDR2 is SVGAGI in the germline V gene. CDR3 size: 14 residues.

This clonotype was seen only a few times. This chain joins TRBV20-1 and TRBJ2-1; 7 positions match TRBD1. Germline V gene lookup returns CDR1 DFQATT and CDR2 SNEGSKA (reference sequence). V trimming: 5 bases; J trimming: 8 bases; junction bases outside the gene matches: 12. The CDR3 runs 14 residues. CDR3 coding DNA: TGCAGTGCTGAACCCCGACAGGGCAGGGATGAGCAGTTCTTC. Its translation: CSAEPRQGRDEQFF.

As for this clonotype: Since no conserved phenylalanine or tryptophan closes the CDR3, a read error is the likely cause. The chain couples TRBV12-3 or TRBV12-4 to TRBJ1-1; tentatively, D is TRBD1 (5 bases). V gave up 3 bases and J gave up 4 bases, with 12 bases separating them. The CDR3 is 14 amino acids. The CDR3 loop reads CASSFGPGTTEAFY. The DNA of the CDR3 is TGTGCCAGCAGTTTTGGGCCGGGGACCACTGAAGCTTTCTAT.

This clonotype has only a few counts. V is TRBV7-3 and J is TRBJ2-4, with a weak D call TRBD1 (6 bases). Germline V CDR1 and CDR2: SGHTA, FQGTGA. V was shortened by 4 bases and J by 8 bases, with 18 bases between the two germline ends. The CDR3 contains 15 residues. CDR3 in amino acids: CASSSQGLVGDIQYF. Written as DNA, the CDR3 is TGTGCCAGCAGCTCTCAGGGGTTGGTGGGAGACATTCAGTACTTC.

The chain carries TRBV2 and TRBJ2-1, with 9 bases aligning to TRBD1. This CDR3 comprises 14 residues. Germline trimming cut 5 bases from V and 10 bases from J; bases unmatched to any gene: 9. The V gene's germline CDR1 is SNHLY and CDR2 FYNNEI. The chain's CDR3 is CASSLRDRDGEQFF. The DNA for the CDR3 is TGTGCCAGCAGTCTTCGGGACAGGGACGGCGAGCAGTTCTTC. The full variable domain, its missing parts supplied by reference TRBV2 and TRBJ2-1, is EPEVTQTPSHQVTQMGQEVILRCVPISNHLYFYWYRQILGQKVEFLVSFYNNEISEKSEIFDDQFSVERPDGSNFTLKIRSTKLEDSAMYFCASSLRDRDGEQFFGPGTRLTVL.

This clonotype was seen just once. The chain joins TRBV3-1 to TRBJ1-2, with unresolved D. This CDR3 has 13 amino acids. The V end was cut by 0 bases, the J end by 5 bases, with 7 bases between. Germline CDR1 and CDR2: LGHDT and YNNKEL (reference sequence). The CDR3 sequence is CASSQEMVYGYTF. The CDR3 region has the DNA TGTGCCAGCAGCCAAGAGATGGTTTATGGCTACACCTTC. Full variable domain (rest looked up from reference TRBV3-1 and TRBJ1-2): DTAVSQTPKYLVTQMGNDKSIKCEQNLGHDTMYWYKQDSKKFLKIMFSYNNKELIINETVPNRFSPKSPDKAHLNLHINSLELGDSAVYFCASSQEMVYGYTFGSGTRLTVV.

The chain recombines TRBV6-2 or TRBV6-3 with TRBJ2-7, with 9 positions matching TRBD1. Per germline, CDR1 MNHEY and CDR2 SVGEGT. V shed 5 bases, J shed 6 bases, and the junction held 5 bases outside the gene matches. The CDR3 is made up of 13 amino acids. The CDR3 DNA follows: TGTGCCAGCAGTCCCTGGACAGGGGCCGAGCAGTACTTC. Its translation is CASSPWTGAEQYF.

This clonotype appeared once. The junction departs from the called germline gene at one end, perhaps through a read error. The gene calls are TRBV6-5 and TRBJ2-3; 8 positions match TRBD2. Looked up from germline, CDR1 is MNHEY and CDR2 is SVGAGI. The CDR3 sequence is 15 residues long. The CDR3 reads CASSYRRGATDTRYF. CDR3 sequence (DNA): TGTGCCAGCAGTTACAGGCGGGGGGCCACAGATACGCGGTATTTT.

The chain joins TRBV5-1 to TRBJ2-5, with TRBD1 matching 10 bases. Germline V gene lookup returns CDR1 SGHRS and CDR2 YFSETQ. Trimming at V came to 2 bases and at J to 5 bases, leaving 6 bases not matched to a gene. CDR3 length: 15 amino acids. In nucleotides, the CDR3 is TGCGCCAGCAGCTTCGGTGACAGGGGGCTTGAGACCCAGTACTTC. This sequence encodes CASSFGDRGLETQYF. Variable domain in full (rest from reference TRBV5-1 and TRBJ2-5): KAGVTQTPRYLIKTRGQQVTLSCSPISGHRSVSWYQQTPGQGLQFLFEYFSETQRNKGNFPGRFSGRQFSNSRSEMNVSTLELGDSALYLCASSFGDRGLETQYFGPGTRLLVL.

The gene calls are TRBV4-3 and TRBJ1-1; D ambiguous. The V gene lost 4 bases and the J gene lost 5 bases, with 17 bases spanning the gap. Looked up from germline, CDR1 is LGHNA and CDR2 is YSLEER. CDR3 length: 15 amino acids. CDR3 nucleotides: TGCGCCAGCAGCCTCGTACCGGAAGGTGGGACTGAAGCTTTCTTT. Translation: CASSLVPEGGTEAFF.

V gene TRBV3-1 combines with J gene TRBJ1-4; TRBD1 aligns across 8 bases. Trimming took 7 bases from V and 7 from J; bases not matched to a gene: 8. The CDR3 has 14 residues. The germline gives CDR1 LGHDT, CDR2 YNNKEL (reference sequence). The CDR3 sequence is CASTLDRGSEKLFF. DNA for the CDR3: TGTGCCAGCACTCTCGACAGGGGATCTGAAAAACTGTTTTTT.

The rearrangement joins TRBV2 to TRBJ2-1, with TRBD2 identical over 11 bases. Germline V CDR1 and CDR2: SNHLY, FYNNEI. Germline trimming cut 10 bases from V and 3 bases from J; bases unmatched to any gene: 2. The CDR3 extends over 13 amino acids. This CDR3 reads CATGTSGYNEQFF. CDR3 DNA sequence: TGTGCCACAGGGACTAGCGGCTACAATGAGCAGTTCTTC.

The chain couples TRBV29-1 to TRBJ2-6; D is unclear. This CDR3 comprises 15 residues. The germline V gene encodes CDR1 SQVTM and CDR2 ANQGSEA. The ends were cut back, 2 bases at V and 4 bases at J, with 12 bases in the middle. CDR3 sequence reads: CSVESIQAGANVLTF. CDR3 nucleotides: TGCAGCGTTGAAAGCATCCAGGCCGGGGCCAACGTCCTGACTTTC.